Listed here is a single T cell receptor beta chain. This CDR3 spans 15 amino acids. V shed 4 bases, J shed 3 bases, and the junction held 7 bases outside the gene matches. The germline V gene has CDR1 SGHDT and CDR2 YYEEEE. The record originates from a study of cytomegalovirus exposure and HLA in healthy donors. Clones were sequenced by immunoSEQ multiplex PCR, and TCRdb holds only the in-frame ones, with some missing. The sample contains about 78,000 clones, 95% to 97% of which appear only once. This clonotype was obtained from a man between 18 and 35 years old in good health and CMV-seropositive. Sample: PBMCs. The chain employs TRBV5-6 and TRBJ2-1; 7 nucleotides match TRBD1. In DNA, the CDR3 is TGTGCCAGCAGCGTAGGACAGGACCTCTACAATGAGCAGTTCTTC. This sequence encodes CASSVGQDLYNEQFF.